This TCR beta chain was sequenced during a study of T cell repertoires in cytomegalovirus infection (dated by TCRdb to between 2019 and 2020). General notes on the study: Recently identified HLA-C-restricted CMV epitopes, whose presentation resists viral immunomodulation, were targeted by peptide stimulations together with well-studied HLA-B-restricted epitopes. The HLA type of each donor mattered for the analysis, because public TCR beta signatures pointed to carriage of CMV infection along with the matching HLA type. Overall results and qualifications from the work: In both this cohort and an independent cohort of some 350 donors, the cumulative frequency of public TCR beta family members distinguished carriers of CMV infection plus the relevant HLA type. The ex vivo response was dominated by HLA-C-restricted CMV-specific TCR beta clonotypes, and the single most frequent clonotype in two of eight donors was supplied by these HLA-C-restricted clonotypes.

This specimen's treatment or condition label, interpreted: in vitro stimulation with specific CMV peptide epitopes to enrich CMV-specific T cells. This clonotype occurred many times. The target of this receptor is not known. No much larger clone is present one base from it, and per-base qualities are unavailable. For sequencing, an Illumina HiSeq 1500 was employed. Using fastp at Q25 and MiXCR, TCRdb reprocessed the public reads and kept productive beta chains. When rows share a CDR3 protein, they turn into one entry using the most common DNA and genes. Present in this sample are approximately 910,000 distinct CDR3 sequences, around 32% of which were seen just once. 10% to 15% of the sample rests with the top ten. Looking up the germline V gene yields CDR1 SGHVS and CDR2 FQNEAQ. V was cut back by 7 bases and J by 8 bases, leaving a gap of 15 bases between them. The CDR3 spans 13 residues, from the cysteine through the phenylalanine. Here the CDR3 DNA is all that survives: 39 bases in frame from base 1.

The V and J genes are TRBV7-8 and TRBJ2-1, with a weak D call of TRBD1 (6 bases match). The sample here was cultured CD8+ T cells from PBMCs, taken from culture after CMV antigen stimulation. This receptor was identified in a human donor in good health (CMV status not recorded). Some clones in this sample may be carry-over from other donors' samples. The nucleotide sequence reads TGTGCCAGCACTTTCAAACAGGGTTATGAGCAGTTCTTC. Its translation is CASTFKQGYEQFF.